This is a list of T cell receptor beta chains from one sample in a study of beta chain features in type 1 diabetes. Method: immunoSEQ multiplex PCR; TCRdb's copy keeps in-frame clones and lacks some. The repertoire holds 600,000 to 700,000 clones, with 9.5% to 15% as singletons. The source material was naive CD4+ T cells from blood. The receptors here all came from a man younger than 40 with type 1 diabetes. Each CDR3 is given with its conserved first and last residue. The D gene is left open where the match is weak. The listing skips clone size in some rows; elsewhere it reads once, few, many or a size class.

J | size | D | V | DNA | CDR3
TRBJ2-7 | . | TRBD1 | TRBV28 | TGTGCCAGCAGTTTGGGACAGGGTATAGAGCACGAGCAGTACTTC | CASSLGQGIEHEQYF
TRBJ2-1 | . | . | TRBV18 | TGTGCCAGCTCACCAAGGGCGGGGCCCTATGATGAGCAGTTCTTC | CASSPRAGPYDEQFF
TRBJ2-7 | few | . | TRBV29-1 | TGCAGCGTTGAAATAGGGATTGGATACGAGCAGTACTTC | CSVEIGIGYEQYF
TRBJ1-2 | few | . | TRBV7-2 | TGTGCCAGCAGTTACGACAGTTACTATGGCTACACCTTC | CASSYDSYYGYTF
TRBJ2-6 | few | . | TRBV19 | TGTGCCAGTAGGTTATCTGCTCCTGGGGCCAACGTCCTGACTTTC | CASRLSAPGANVLTF
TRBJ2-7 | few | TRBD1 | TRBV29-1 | TGCAGCGCAGGGACAGGGGGCGACGAGCAGTACTTC | CSAGTGGDEQYF
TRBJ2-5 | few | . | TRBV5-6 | TGTGCCAGCAGCCCCGGCCAGCGGTCAACTCAAGAGACCCAGTACTTC | CASSPGQRSTQETQYF
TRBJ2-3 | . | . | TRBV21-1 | TGTGCCAGCAGCAAACTCGCAGGCAGCACAGATACGCAGTATTTT | CASSKLAGSTDTQYF
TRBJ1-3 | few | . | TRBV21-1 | TGTGCCATCATGACTATCTCTGGAAACACCATATATTTT | CAIMTISGNTIYF
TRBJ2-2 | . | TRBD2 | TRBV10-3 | TGTGCCATTTCAGGAATCAGCGGGGCCGGGGAGCTGTTTTTT | CAISGISGAGELFF
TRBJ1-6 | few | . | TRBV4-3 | TGCGCCAGCAGCCAAGAGAGCGCAGCTCATAATTCACCCCTCCACTTT | CASSQESAAHNSPLHF
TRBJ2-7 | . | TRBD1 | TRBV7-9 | TGTGCCAGCAGCTTAAGGGGGCTGGACTACGAGCAGTACTTC | CASSLRGLDYEQYF